The 21 T cell receptor beta chains in this list originate from one sample, sequenced in a study of T-cell memory formation after mild COVID-19 (dated by TCRdb to 2020 to 2022). Library method: 5' RACE. The sequencing machine was an Illumina NovaSeq 6000. TCRdb reanalyzed the raw reads on its own, using fastp at Q25 for trimming and MiXCR for clone calling, and kept in-frame beta chains. Every distinct CDR3 protein forms one entry, paired with its most common genes and DNA. The sample includes around 250,000 distinct CDR3 sequences, with over 15% observed a single time. Of the sample, 2% to 2.5% is held by the ten largest clones. The sample consisted of PBMCs or a T cell subset sorted from them (not recorded which). The receptors were gathered from an adult woman who had mild COVID-19 (a few samples of this study predate the infection). The sample titles of this study are shuffled in the database, so cell type and time point are left out; the donor was told from shared clones.

A few counts support this clonotype. The rearrangement joins TRBV5-5 to TRBJ2-1; D may be TRBD1 (6 bases). Trimming took 4 bases from V and 7 from J, leaving 18 bases between them. Germline CDR1 and CDR2: SGHKS and YYEKEE (reference sequence). This CDR3 contains 15 residues. The CDR3 region has the DNA TGTGCCAGCAGCGGGGGCCCGGGCAGTCAAAATGAGCAGTTCTTC. Residues: CASSGGPGSQNEQFF.

This sequence joins TRBV6-6 and TRBJ2-3; tentatively, D is TRBD2 (5 bases). Germline values: CDR1 MNHNY, CDR2 SVGAGI (reference sequence). The V and J ends lost 8 bases and 0 bases respectively, with 9 bases between them. CDR3 length: 13 residues. The DNA for the CDR3 is TGTGCCAGCGGGGAGATAAGCACAGATACGCAGTATTTT. Protein: CASGEISTDTQYF.

The J gene is TRBJ2-5, the V gene TRBV15, with a possible D match to TRBD2 (7 bases). The CDR3 totals 16 residues. Germline V lookup: CDR1 LNHNV, CDR2 YYDKDF (reference sequence). V was trimmed by 3 bases and J by 5 bases, leaving 19 bases between them. Written as DNA, the CDR3 is TGTGCCACCAGCAGGGGGGGGGCCCGGGTCGGGGAGACCCAGTACTTC. It codes for CATSRGGARVGETQYF.

This clonotype appeared a few times. This may stem from a read error, because a much larger clone lies one nucleotide away. V and J are TRBV6-1 and TRBJ2-3; 14 nucleotides match TRBD2. Germline V gene sequence: CDR1 MNHNS, CDR2 SASEGT. The CDR3 runs to 15 residues. The trim removed 6 bases at V and 5 bases at J, leaving 4 bases unmatched. CDR3 nucleotide sequence: TGTGCCAGCAGCAGTGGACTAGCGGGAGGAGATACGCAGTATTTT. Translated: CASSSGLAGGDTQYF.

This clonotype was detected only a few times. The rearrangement links TRBV3-1 to TRBJ2-7; 8 bases map to TRBD1. Germline assignment: CDR1 LGHDT and CDR2 YNNKEL (reference sequence). V lost 5 bases to trimming and J lost 0 bases; unmatched junction nucleotides: 6. CDR3 length equals 15 residues. Here the CDR3 reads CASSGRDRSSYEQYF. Here the CDR3 DNA reads TGTGCCAGCAGCGGCCGGGACAGGAGCTCCTACGAGCAGTACTTC.

The chain carries TRBV24-1 and TRBJ2-3; 12 nucleotides line up with TRBD1. Trimming at V came to 4 bases and at J to 3 bases, leaving 4 bases not matched to a gene. CDR1 and CDR2 (germline): KGHDR, SFDVKD. This CDR3 comprises 16 residues. CDR3 sequence reads: CATSDPGQGATDTQYF. CDR3 DNA: TGTGCCACCAGTGACCCGGGACAGGGGGCGACAGATACGCAGTATTTT.

The rearrangement uses TRBV19 and TRBJ2-3; no firm D call. Trimming shortened V by 3 bases and J by 6 bases, and 4 bases separated the two germline ends. The CDR3 extends over 11 amino acids. The V gene's germline CDR1 is LNHDA and CDR2 SQIVND (reference sequence). DNA for the CDR3: TGTGCCAGTAGTATGAGGGATACGCAGTATTTT. It yields the protein CASSMRDTQYF.

V is TRBV11-2 and J is TRBJ1-6; 11 bases are a match to TRBD1. V dropped 4 bases and J dropped 7; count of bases not matched to a gene: 6. This CDR3 has 16 residues. Germline V gene data show CDR1 as SGHAT and CDR2 as FQNNGV. In DNA form, the CDR3 reads TGTGCCAGCAGCTCGTGGGACAGGGGGTCAAATTCACCCCTCCACTTT. Amino acids: CASSSWDRGSNSPLHF.

This clonotype was detected only a few times. V is TRBV12-3 or TRBV12-4 and J is TRBJ2-5, with a weak D call TRBD2 (6 bases). With 7 bases removed from V and 1 base from J, the gap between germline ends came to 10 bases. This CDR3 has 13 residues. CDR3 nucleotide sequence: TGTGCCAGCACCTTGGGACTCCAAGAGACCCAGTACTTC. Its translation is CASTLGLQETQYF.

This clonotype showed up just a few times. CDR3 bases: TGCAGTGCTAGAGAGGTATCTGGGAATCAGCCCCAGCATTTT. Protein sequence: CSAREVSGNQPQHF. This chain connects TRBV20-1 to TRBJ1-5; D remains ambiguous. V dropped 0 bases and J dropped 4 bases, with 10 bases sitting between them. The CDR3 is 14 residues long. Germline CDR1 DFQATT, CDR2 SNEGSKA (reference sequence).

The chain recombines TRBV14 with TRBJ2-1; possible D gene TRBD2, 6 bases. V lost 3 bases, J lost 2 bases, and 8 bases lay in between. CDR1 is SGHDN and CDR2 is FVKESK in the germline V gene. The CDR3 spans 14 residues. CDR3 residues: CASSQRLAYNEQFF. Written as DNA, the CDR3 is TGTGCCAGCAGCCAGCGACTAGCCTACAATGAGCAGTTCTTC.

The genes are TRBV12-3 or TRBV12-4 and TRBJ2-1, with TRBD2 identical over 10 bases. With V trimmed by 2 bases and J by 8 bases, 6 bases remained unmatched. This CDR3 region has 15 residues. The CDR3 sequence: CASSLKLAGSDEQFF. In DNA form, the CDR3 reads TGTGCCAGCAGTTTAAAACTAGCGGGATCCGATGAGCAGTTCTTC.

This clonotype was seen repeatedly, ten times or more. The chain joins TRBV18 to TRBJ2-3; possibly TRBD1 or TRBD2 for D (5 bases each). Germline loops: CDR1 KGHSH, CDR2 LQKENI. V was cut by 0 bases and J by 6 bases, with 19 bases left in between. The CDR3 runs 17 residues. CDR3 DNA sequence: TGTGCCAGCTCACCACCCGGTATGACGGGGCGCGCGGATACGCAGTATTTT. It codes for CASSPPGMTGRADTQYF.

The chain combines TRBV29-1 with TRBJ2-2; no firm D call. Germline CDR1 and CDR2: SQVTM and ANQGSEA. Trimming stripped 4 bases from V and 0 bases from J, with 9 bases between. The CDR3 has 14 amino acids. The CDR3 DNA reads as TGCAGCGTTGGTTCCAGAACGAACACCGGGGAGCTGTTTTTT. Its protein product is CSVGSRTNTGELFF.

This clonotype was picked up many times. The genes are TRBV7-4 and TRBJ2-7; the D is unclear. The length of the CDR3 is 15 residues. Germline CDR1 and CDR2: SGHVT and SQSDAQ. V lost 1 base and J lost 0, with 10 bases in between. The CDR3 reads CASSLVGNTSYEQYF. In DNA form, the CDR3 reads TGTGCCAGCAGCTTAGTAGGGAATACCTCCTACGAGCAGTACTTC. The full variable domain, in which reference TRBV7-4 and TRBJ2-7 provide the parts outside the CDR3, is GAGVSQSPRYKVAKRGRDVALRCDSISGHVTLYWYRQTLGQGSEVLTYSQSDAQRDKSGRPSGRFSAERPERSVSTLKIQRTEQGDSAVYLCASSLVGNTSYEQYFGPGTRLTVT.

This clonotype occurred a few times. In DNA form, the CDR3 reads TGTGCCAGCAGTTTAAAAGGGGCGCGCTACAATGAGCAGTTCTTC. It specifies CASSLKGARYNEQFF. V usage is TRBV12-3 or TRBV12-4 and J usage is TRBJ2-1, with D perhaps matching TRBD1 (5 bases). The CDR3 length is 15 residues. Trimming took off 2 bases at V and 3 bases at J, with 11 bases between the two ends.

This clonotype was counted a few times. This chain's CDR3 is CATSDGPGQGGTDTQYF. CDR3 nucleotide sequence: TGTGCCACCAGTGATGGACCGGGACAGGGGGGCACAGATACGCAGTATTTT. V is TRBV24-1 and J is TRBJ2-3; 11 bases are shared with TRBD1. The germline gives CDR1 KGHDR, CDR2 SFDVKD. V lost 3 bases, J lost 1 base, and 5 bases stayed unmatched. The CDR3 extends over 17 amino acids.

This chain joins TRBV20-1 and TRBJ2-7; 11 nucleotides match TRBD2. The CDR3 length is 15 residues. V trimming: 3 bases; J trimming: 3 bases; junction bases outside the gene matches: 7. The V gene's germline CDR1 is DFQATT and CDR2 SNEGSKA (reference sequence). CDR3 DNA: TGCAGTGCTAGGCCCACTAGCGGGAGAGTCTACGAGCAGTACTTC. Translation gives CSARPTSGRVYEQYF.

This clonotype came up a few times. V and J are TRBV20-1 and TRBJ1-6; TRBD1 agrees at 8 bases. CDR1 and CDR2 from the germline V gene are DFQATT and SNEGSKA (reference sequence). V lost 0 bases, J lost 9 bases, and 7 bases stayed unmatched. The CDR3 runs to 15 residues. This CDR3 reads CSAREGQGLISPLHF. The CDR3, as DNA: TGCAGTGCTAGAGAAGGACAGGGACTAATTTCACCCCTCCACTTT.

A few counts support this clonotype. The chain employs TRBV24-1 and TRBJ2-5, with D tentatively TRBD1 or TRBD2 (6 bases each). The CDR3 runs 13 residues. In germline, CDR1 is KGHDR, CDR2 SFDVKD. Between the trimmed V and J ends, which lost 5 bases and 5 bases, there was a span of 11 bases. CDR3 protein: CATSVSGAETQYF. The CDR3 region has the DNA TGTGCCACCAGTGTGTCGGGGGCGGAGACCCAGTACTTC.

In this sample, this clonotype turned up a few times. The V gene is TRBV29-1, the J gene TRBJ1-2, with D unclear. The V end was cut by 1 base, the J end by 7 bases, with 7 bases between. Germline-derived CDR1 and CDR2 are SQVTM and ANQGSEA. CDR3 size: 11 residues. The CDR3 loop is CSVEGVGGYTF. The CDR3 DNA reads as TGCAGCGTTGAAGGCGTAGGTGGCTACACCTTC.